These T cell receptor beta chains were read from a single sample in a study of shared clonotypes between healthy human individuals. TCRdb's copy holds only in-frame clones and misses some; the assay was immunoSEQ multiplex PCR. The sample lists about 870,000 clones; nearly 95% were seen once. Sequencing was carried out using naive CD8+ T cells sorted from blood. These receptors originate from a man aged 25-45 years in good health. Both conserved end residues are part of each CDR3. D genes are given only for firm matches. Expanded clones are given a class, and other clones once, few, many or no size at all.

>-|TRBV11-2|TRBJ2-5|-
TGTGCCAGCAGCACAAACGGGCTATTGAGGATTCAAGAGACCCAGTACTTC
CASSTNGLLRIQETQYF
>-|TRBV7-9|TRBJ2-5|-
TGTGCCAGCAGGGGTAGCGGCCATCCCCAGACCCAGTACTTC
CASRGSGHPQTQYF
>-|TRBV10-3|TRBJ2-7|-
TGTGCCATCTCAGGCTCCTACGAGCAGTACTTC
CAISGSYEQYF
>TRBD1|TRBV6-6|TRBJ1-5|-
TGTGCCAGCAGCCTCGGACAGGGCTCTCAGCCCCAGCATTTT
CASSLGQGSQPQHF
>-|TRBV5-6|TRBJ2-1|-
TGTGCCAGCAGCTTGCAGGGTGCTTTGCCAGAGCCACCCTACAATGAGCAGTTCTTC
CASSLQGALPEPPYNEQFF
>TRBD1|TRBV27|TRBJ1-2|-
TGTGCCAGCAGTTTATCTCCACAGGGGGCTTGGGGCTACACCTTC
CASSLSPQGAWGYTF
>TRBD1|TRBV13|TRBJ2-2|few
TGTGCCAGCAGCCAAGGACAGGCAGCCGGGGAGCTGTTTTTT
CASSQGQAAGELFF
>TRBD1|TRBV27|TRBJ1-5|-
TGTGCCAGCAGTCCCGGGACAGATAGCAATCAGCCCCAGCATTTT
CASSPGTDSNQPQHF
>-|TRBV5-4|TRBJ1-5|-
TGTGCCAGCAGCAAGATGGGGGGCGCGGGCAATCAGCCCCAGCATTTT
CASSKMGGAGNQPQHF
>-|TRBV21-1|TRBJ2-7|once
TGTGCCAGCAGCAAAGAAGCTAGCGGGAGGGCCGACTGCTCCTACGAGCAGTACTTC
CASSKEASGRADCSYEQYF
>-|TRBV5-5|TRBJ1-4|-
TGTGCCAGCAGCTCCGGGCCCCACCAGTGGCCAAATGAAAAACTGTTTTTT
CASSSGPHQWPNEKLFF
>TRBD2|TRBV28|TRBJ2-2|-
TGTGCCAGCAGTTTTCTTTGGACTAGCGGGAGTCCCGGGGAGCTGTTTTTT
CASSFLWTSGSPGELFF
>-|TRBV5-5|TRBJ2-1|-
TGTGCCAGCAGCTTGGAGTATACCGGGTACAATGAGCAGTTCTTC
CASSLEYTGYNEQFF
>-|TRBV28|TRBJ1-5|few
TGTGCCAGCATCCCGGGGAATATTAACAATCAGCCCCAGCATTTT
CASIPGNINNQPQHF
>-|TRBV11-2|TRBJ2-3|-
TGTGCCAGCAGCTTTCCGGGACAAACCACAGATACGCAGTATTTT
CASSFPGQTTDTQYF
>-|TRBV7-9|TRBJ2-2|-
TGTGCCAGCAGCTTTACCCCCGGGGAGCTGTTTTTT
CASSFTPGELFF
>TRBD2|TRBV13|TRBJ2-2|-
TGTGCCAGCAGCCCGACTAGCGGGAACAGGGGGCTGTTTTTT
CASSPTSGNRGLFF
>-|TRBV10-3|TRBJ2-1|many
TGTGCCATCAGTGAGGGCGACCCCTACAATGAGCAGTTCTTC
CAISEGDPYNEQFF
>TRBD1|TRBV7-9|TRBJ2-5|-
TGTGCCAGCAGCTTAAGGGACAGGGGCGACCAAGAGACCCAGTACTTC
CASSLRDRGDQETQYF
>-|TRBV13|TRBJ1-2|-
TGTGCCAGCAGCTTAGGGCAGGGAGGGAACTATGGCTACACCTTC
CASSLGQGGNYGYTF
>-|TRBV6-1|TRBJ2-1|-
TGTGCCAGCAGCCAGTATGGTAGGAACAATGAGCAGTTCTTC
CASSQYGRNNEQFF
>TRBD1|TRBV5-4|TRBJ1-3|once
TGTGCCAGCAGCCGTGACAGGGACGGAAACACCATATATTTT
CASSRDRDGNTIYF
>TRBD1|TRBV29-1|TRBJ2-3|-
TGCAGCGTTGAAGTTCCGGAAGTAGAACAGGGGGATACGCAGTATTTT
CSVEVPEVEQGDTQYF
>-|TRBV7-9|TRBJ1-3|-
TGTGCCAGCAGCTTAGGGCCCTCTTTCACGACCGTTGGAAACACCATATATTTT
CASSLGPSFTTVGNTIYF
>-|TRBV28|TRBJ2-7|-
TGTGCCAGCAGTTTCCCGTACCGAGACCAAGCATTCTACGAGCAGTACTTC
CASSFPYRDQAFYEQYF
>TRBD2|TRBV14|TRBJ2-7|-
TGTGCCAGCAGCCCGGGACTAGCGGGCTACGAGCAGTACTTC
CASSPGLAGYEQYF
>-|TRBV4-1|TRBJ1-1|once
TGCGCCAGCAGCCATGAGCAGGGTTACGCTGAAGCTTTCTTT
CASSHEQGYAEAFF
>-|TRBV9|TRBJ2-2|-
TGTGCCAGCAGCAGTTATCAATTGGGCACCGGGGAGCTGTTTTTT
CASSSYQLGTGELFF
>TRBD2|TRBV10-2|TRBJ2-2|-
TGCGCCAGCAGTGATGCGGTAGCGGGAGGGCCGGCCACCGGGGAGCTGTTTTTT
CASSDAVAGGPATGELFF
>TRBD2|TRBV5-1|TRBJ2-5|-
TGCGCCAGCAGCTTGGCCGTTAGCGGGAGACAAGAGACCCAGTACTTC
CASSLAVSGRQETQYF
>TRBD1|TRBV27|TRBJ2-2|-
TGTGCCAGCACGGACAGGGCCCCCGGGGGGGAGCTGTTTTTT
CASTDRAPGGELFF
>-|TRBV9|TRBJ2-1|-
TGTGCCAGCACCCCTCTGCTACGACCTAGGGATGAGCAGTTCTTC
CASTPLLRPRDEQFF
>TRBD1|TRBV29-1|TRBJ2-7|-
TGCAGCGTTATGACAGGGACCTCCTACGAGCAGTACTTC
CSVMTGTSYEQYF
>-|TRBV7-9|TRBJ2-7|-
TGTGCCAGCAGCTTAAGTTCTAAGTACTACGAGCAGTACTTC
CASSLSSKYYEQYF
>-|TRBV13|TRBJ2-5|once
TGTGCCAGCAGCTTAAGGGGGACCCAGTACTTC
CASSLRGTQYF
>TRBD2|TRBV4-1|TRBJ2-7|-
TGCGCCAGCAGCCAAGACGGGCTAGCGGGAGGCGAGCAGTACTTC
CASSQDGLAGGEQYF
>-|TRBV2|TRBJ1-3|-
TGTGCCAGCAGTCCTGACAGAGGGTCTGGAAACACCATATATTTT
CASSPDRGSGNTIYF
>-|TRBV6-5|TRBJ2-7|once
TGTGCCAGCAAGCCGGGAGATGACGAGCAGTACTTC
CASKPGDDEQYF
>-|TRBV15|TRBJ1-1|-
TGTGCCACCAGCAGACAGGGTGAAATGAACACTGAAGCTTTCTTT
CATSRQGEMNTEAFF
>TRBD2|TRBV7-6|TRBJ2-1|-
TGTGCCAGCGGACTAGCGGGAGAGTACAATGAGCAGTTCTTC
CASGLAGEYNEQFF
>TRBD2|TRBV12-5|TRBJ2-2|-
TGTGCTAGTGGTCCCGTGGGGGACTATAACACCGGGGAGCTGTTTTTT
CASGPVGDYNTGELFF
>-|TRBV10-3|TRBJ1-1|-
TGTGCCATCAGTGAGTTCAGATACACTGAAGCTTTCTTT
CAISEFRYTEAFF
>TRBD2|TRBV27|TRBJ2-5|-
TGTGCCAGCAGTAGAGAACTAGCGGGAGCCCAAGAGACCCAGTACTTC
CASSRELAGAQETQYF
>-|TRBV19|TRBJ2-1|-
TGTGCCAGTAGTATTTGGCAGGAATTGACCAATGAGCAGTTCTTC
CASSIWQELTNEQFF
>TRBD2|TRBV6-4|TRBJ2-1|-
TGTGCCAGCGGGCTAGCGGGAAGCGATGAGCAGTTCTTC
CASGLAGSDEQFF
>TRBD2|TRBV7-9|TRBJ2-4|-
TGTGCCAGCAGCCCACTTGGCGGGAGGCGGGACATTCAGTACTTC
CASSPLGGRRDIQYF
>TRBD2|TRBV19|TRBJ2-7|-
TGTGCCAGTAGTATCGGACTAGCGGAAACCTACGAGCAGTACTTC
CASSIGLAETYEQYF
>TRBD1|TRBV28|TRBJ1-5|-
TGTGCCAGCAGTCCTAGGACAGGGGACAATCAGCCCCAGCATTTT
CASSPRTGDNQPQHF
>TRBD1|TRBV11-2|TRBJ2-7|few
TGTGCCAGCAGTCTCGGGACAGCCTACGAGCAGTACTTC
CASSLGTAYEQYF